The rows below give T cell receptor beta chains drawn from one sample of a study of blood T cell repertoires in COVID-19. The method was immunoSEQ multiplex PCR; TCRdb's version includes in-frame clones alone and lacks a portion of them. The profile shows more than 85,000 clones, 72% of them singletons. The sequenced sample was peripheral blood. The receptors were sampled from a woman aged 55-69 years with acute or convalescent COVID-19. CDR3s include the opening cysteine and the closing phenylalanine or tryptophan. A D gene is named only where the DNA matches it firmly. The size entry is marked missing in some rows and otherwise reads once, few, many or a size class.

J: TRBJ1-3; V: TRBV6-5; D: -; size: many; DNA: TGTGCCAGCCGGCAGGCTAATGGAAACACCATATATTTT; CDR3: CASRQANGNTIYF
J: TRBJ1-5; V: TRBV2; D: -; size: few; DNA: TGTGCCAGCAGAGGAGAACAGGGAAAGCCCCAGCATTTT; CDR3: CASRGEQGKPQHF
J: TRBJ1-1; V: TRBV5-4; D: -; size: -; DNA: TGTGCCAGCAGCTTCAGGGTCGCGAACACTGAAGCTTTCTTT; CDR3: CASSFRVANTEAFF
J: TRBJ2-5; V: TRBV2; D: TRBD1; size: few; DNA: TGTGCCAGCCTGTCATGGACAGGGAAAGAGACCCAGTACTTC; CDR3: CASLSWTGKETQYF
J: TRBJ1-6; V: TRBV5-4; D: TRBD1; size: -; DNA: TGTGCCAGCAGCTCCCAGGGGGACTCACCCCTCCACTTT; CDR3: CASSSQGDSPLHF
J: TRBJ1-5; V: TRBV21-1; D: -; size: -; DNA: TGTGCCAGCAGCAAAGTCGGGACAGGGGAATGTGGCAATCAGCCCCAGCATTTT; CDR3: CASSKVGTGECGNQPQHF
J: TRBJ2-5; V: TRBV13; D: TRBD1; size: -; DNA: TGTGCCAGCAGCTCCAGGGGGTTTCTCTACCAAGAGACCCAGTACTTC; CDR3: CASSSRGFLYQETQYF
J: TRBJ1-4; V: TRBV30; D: -; size: -; DNA: TGTGCCTGGAGTGCCTGGTGGACTACCAATGAAAAACTGTTTTTT; CDR3: CAWSAWWTTNEKLFF
J: TRBJ1-5; V: TRBV19; D: TRBD1; size: -; DNA: TGTGCCAGTAGGGCGAAGGGACAGCGCAATCAGCCCCAGCATTTT; CDR3: CASRAKGQRNQPQHF
J: TRBJ1-2; V: TRBV28; D: -; size: -; DNA: TGTGCCAGCAGTTTGAGTACGGGTGACTACACCTTC; CDR3: CASSLSTGDYTF
J: TRBJ1-1; V: TRBV20-1; D: -; size: -; DNA: TGCAGTGCTAGTAGACAGAATTGGGCTTTCTTT; CDR3: CSASRQNWAFF
J: TRBJ1-1; V: TRBV10-1; D: -; size: -; DNA: TGCGCCAGTAGTGAGTGGTCTTTAGGGGTGAACACTGAAGCTTTCTTT; CDR3: CASSEWSLGVNTEAFF
J: TRBJ1-2; V: TRBV30; D: TRBD1; size: -; DNA: TGTGCCTGGCGACCTATGGGACAGCCTCCCAACTATGGCTACACCTTC; CDR3: CAWRPMGQPPNYGYTF
J: TRBJ2-6; V: TRBV7-2; D: -; size: -; DNA: TGTGCCAGCAGCTCTCCTGGCAGACACTCTGGGGCCAACGTCCTGACTTTC; CDR3: CASSSPGRHSGANVLTF
J: TRBJ2-7; V: TRBV7-2; D: TRBD2; size: once; DNA: TGTGCCAGCAGCCGCCGGGCTAGCGGGGGGTACGAGCAGTACTTC; CDR3: CASSRRASGGYEQYF
J: TRBJ1-2; V: TRBV5-1; D: -; size: -; DNA: TGCGCCAGCAGCTCATCGGGAGCATATGGCTACACCTTC; CDR3: CASSSSGAYGYTF
J: TRBJ2-5; V: TRBV6-5; D: TRBD1; size: -; DNA: TGTGCCAGCAGTCCCGGGACAGGGTTGACCCAGTACTTC; CDR3: CASSPGTGLTQYF
J: TRBJ1-1; V: TRBV6-1; D: TRBD1; size: medium-sized; DNA: TGTGCCAGCAGTGAAGCAAGCGGAGGGGGCGTAGCGGCTTTCTTT; CDR3: CASSEASGGGVAAFF
J: TRBJ2-6; V: TRBV10-1; D: -; size: -; DNA: TGCGCCAGCAGCCCCGACATCTCTGGGGCCAACGTCCTGACTTTC; CDR3: CASSPDISGANVLTF
J: TRBJ1-4; V: TRBV6-6; D: -; size: -; DNA: TGTGCCAGCAGTATGGGGGACATTGGAGAAAAACTGTTTTTT; CDR3: CASSMGDIGEKLFF
J: TRBJ1-5; V: TRBV27; D: -; size: -; DNA: TGTGCCAGCAGTTTACGGGGAGACTCTAGCAATCAGCCCCAGCATTTT; CDR3: CASSLRGDSSNQPQHF
J: TRBJ1-4; V: TRBV9; D: -; size: -; DNA: TGTGCCAGCACCCCAGGGTTAGATGAAAAACTGTTTTTT; CDR3: CASTPGLDEKLFF
J: TRBJ1-6; V: TRBV7-2; D: -; size: -; DNA: TGTGCCAGCAGCTTTCGGACAGACCATAATTCACCCCTCCACTTT; CDR3: CASSFRTDHNSPLHF
J: TRBJ1-2; V: TRBV7-9; D: -; size: -; DNA: TGTGCCAGCAGCTCGACAGCACGCCGAAATCTATGGTTTGGCTACACCTTC; CDR3: CASSSTARRNLWFGYTF
J: TRBJ2-5; V: TRBV5-4; D: -; size: -; DNA: TGTGCCACGCGAGATATTGCAGAGACCCAGTACTTC; CDR3: CATRDIAETQYF
J: TRBJ2-1; V: TRBV5-5; D: TRBD1; size: -; DNA: TGTGCCAGCAGCTTTACAGGGGTTGGGGGTAATGAGCAGTTCTTC; CDR3: CASSFTGVGGNEQFF
J: TRBJ1-1; V: TRBV3-1/TRBV3-2; D: TRBD1; size: -; DNA: TGTGCCAGCAGCCCAGGGACAGGGGAATTCACTGAAGCTTTCTTT; CDR3: CASSPGTGEFTEAFF
J: TRBJ1-1; V: TRBV10-3; D: -; size: -; DNA: TGTGCCATCAGCCAAATGGGGGGGCGTTTAACTGAAGCTTTCTTT; CDR3: CAISQMGGRLTEAFF
J: TRBJ2-7; V: TRBV18; D: -; size: -; DNA: TGTGCCAGCTCACCCGCGGACATTTACGAGCAGTACTTC; CDR3: CASSPADIYEQYF
J: TRBJ1-3; V: TRBV5-1; D: -; size: few; DNA: TGCGCCAGCAGTTCGGGGTCGCCTGGAAACACCATATATTTT; CDR3: CASSSGSPGNTIYF
J: TRBJ2-7; V: TRBV4-3; D: TRBD1; size: -; DNA: TGCGCCAGCAGCCAAGGGACAGGGGACGTGTACGAGCAGTACTTC; CDR3: CASSQGTGDVYEQYF
J: TRBJ1-4; V: TRBV3-1/TRBV3-2; D: -; size: -; DNA: TGTGCCAGCAGTCAGAGACGCGGGGTATCGGGTGAAAAACTGTTTTTT; CDR3: CASSQRRGVSGEKLFF
J: TRBJ1-4; V: TRBV19; D: TRBD1; size: few; DNA: TGTGCCAGTAGTCGGGACAGGGGTCGGGAACTGTTTTTT; CDR3: CASSRDRGRELFF
J: TRBJ2-3; V: TRBV6-2/TRBV6-3; D: TRBD1; size: -; DNA: TGTGCCAGCAGTTACTCGGCAGGGGGTACAGATACGCAGTATTTT; CDR3: CASSYSAGGTDTQYF
J: TRBJ2-1; V: TRBV11-2; D: TRBD2; size: few; DNA: TGTGCCAGCAGCTTAGTCCTAGCGGGCGCTAGAGTCAATGAGCAGTTCTTC; CDR3: CASSLVLAGARVNEQFF
J: TRBJ2-3; V: TRBV18; D: -; size: -; DNA: TGTGCCAGCTCACCGTCAGCGGGCGGCACAGATACGCAGTATTTT; CDR3: CASSPSAGGTDTQYF
J: TRBJ1-2; V: TRBV6-6; D: -; size: -; DNA: TGTGCCAGCAGTTACACCACAGGGTTTAGCTATGGCTACACCTTC; CDR3: CASSYTTGFSYGYTF
J: TRBJ2-6; V: TRBV18; D: -; size: -; DNA: TGTGCCAGCTCACCTGAAATAGCTGGGGCCAACGTCCTGACTTTC; CDR3: CASSPEIAGANVLTF
J: TRBJ1-2; V: TRBV15; D: -; size: -; DNA: TGTGCCACCAGCAGAGGGACAGAGAACTATGGCTACACCTTC; CDR3: CATSRGTENYGYTF
J: TRBJ1-4; V: TRBV5-1; D: -; size: -; DNA: TGCGCCAGCAGCTTAATGGACAGCAATGAAAAACTGTTTTTT; CDR3: CASSLMDSNEKLFF